The source of this T cell receptor beta chain is a study of blood T cell repertoires in COVID-19. Overall study context: Acute-phase and convalescent COVID-19 samples originated in the United States, Italy and Spain. Sources were T cells, B-cell-depleted T cells, or PBMCs; the material itself was cDNA or gDNA.

CDR1 and CDR2 from the germline V gene are MDHEN and SYDVKM. The length of the CDR3 is 11 residues. V was shortened by 7 bases and J by 12 bases, with 13 bases between the two germline ends. As originally analysed: Amplified reference gene primers provided the basis for estimating nucleated cell counts. Data came from immunoSEQ multiplex PCR; TCRdb stores just in-frame clones and leaves some out. That table gives V, J and clone size, and the DNA gave D and trimming. The sample yields 150,000 or so clones, about 80% seen once. The rearrangement uses TRBV28 and TRBJ1-5; D call uncertain. The sample taken for sequencing was peripheral blood. The sequence was collected from an older woman with acute or convalescent COVID-19. As DNA, the CDR3 is TGTGCCAGCAATGATGGCCCAAACCAGCATTTT. Its translation is CASNDGPNQHF.